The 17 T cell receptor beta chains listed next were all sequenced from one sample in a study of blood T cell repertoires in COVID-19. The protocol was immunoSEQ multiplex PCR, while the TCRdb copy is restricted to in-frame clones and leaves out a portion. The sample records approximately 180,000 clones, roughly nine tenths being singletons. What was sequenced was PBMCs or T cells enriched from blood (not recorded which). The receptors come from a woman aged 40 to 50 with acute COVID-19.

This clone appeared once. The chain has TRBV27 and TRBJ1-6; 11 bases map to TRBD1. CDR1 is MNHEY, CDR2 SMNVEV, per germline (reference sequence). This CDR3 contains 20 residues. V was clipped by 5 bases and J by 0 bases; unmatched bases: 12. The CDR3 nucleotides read TGTGCCAGCAGTCCAACCGGGACAGGGGGTCCGAGCTCCTATAATTCACCCCTCCACTTT. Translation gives CASSPTGTGGPSSYNSPLHF.

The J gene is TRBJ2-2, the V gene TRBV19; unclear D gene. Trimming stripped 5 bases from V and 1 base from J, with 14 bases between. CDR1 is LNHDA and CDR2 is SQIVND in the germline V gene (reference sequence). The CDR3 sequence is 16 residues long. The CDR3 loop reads CASSHSLQLNTGELFF. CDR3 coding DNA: TGTGCCAGTAGTCACTCGTTACAGCTGAACACCGGGGAGCTGTTTTTT.

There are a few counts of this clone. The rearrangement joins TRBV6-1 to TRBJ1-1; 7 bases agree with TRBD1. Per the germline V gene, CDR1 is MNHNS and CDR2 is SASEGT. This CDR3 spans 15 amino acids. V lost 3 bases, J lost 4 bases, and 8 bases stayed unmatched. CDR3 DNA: TGTGCCAGCAGTGATGGGACAGTGAGGCGCACTGAAGCTTTCTTT. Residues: CASSDGTVRRTEAFF.

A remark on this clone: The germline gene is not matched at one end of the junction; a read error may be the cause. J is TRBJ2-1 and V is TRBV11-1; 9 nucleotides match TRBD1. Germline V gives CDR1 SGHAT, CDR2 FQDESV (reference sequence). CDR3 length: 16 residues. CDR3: CASSLEIQGAYNEQFF. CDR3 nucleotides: TGTGCCAGCAGCTTAGAGATACAGGGGGCCTATAATGAGCAGTTCTTC.

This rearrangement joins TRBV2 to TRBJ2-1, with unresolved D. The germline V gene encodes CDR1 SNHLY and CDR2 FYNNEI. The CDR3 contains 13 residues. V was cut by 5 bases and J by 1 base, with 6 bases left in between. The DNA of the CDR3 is TGTGCCAGCAGTAGCCGTTCCTACAATGAGCAGTTCTTC. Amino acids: CASSSRSYNEQFF.

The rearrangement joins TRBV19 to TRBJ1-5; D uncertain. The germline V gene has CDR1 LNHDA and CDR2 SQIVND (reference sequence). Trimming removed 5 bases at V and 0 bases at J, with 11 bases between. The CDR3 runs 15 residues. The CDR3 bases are TGTGCCAGTAGTTGGCTCGGGAATAGCAATCAGCCCCAGCATTTT. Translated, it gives CASSWLGNSNQPQHF. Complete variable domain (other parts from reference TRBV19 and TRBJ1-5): DGGITQSPKYLFRKEGQNVTLSCEQNLNHDAMYWYRQDPGQGLRLIYYSQIVNDFQKGDIAEGYSVSREKKESFPLTVTSAQKNPTAFYLCASSWLGNSNQPQHFGDGTRLSIL.

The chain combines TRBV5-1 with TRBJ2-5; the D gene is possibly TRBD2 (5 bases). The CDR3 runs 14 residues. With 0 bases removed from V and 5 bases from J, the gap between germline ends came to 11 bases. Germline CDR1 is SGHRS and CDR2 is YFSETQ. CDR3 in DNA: TGCGCCAGCAGCTTGGAGCGGTGGGGTGAGACCCAGTACTTC. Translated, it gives CASSLERWGETQYF.

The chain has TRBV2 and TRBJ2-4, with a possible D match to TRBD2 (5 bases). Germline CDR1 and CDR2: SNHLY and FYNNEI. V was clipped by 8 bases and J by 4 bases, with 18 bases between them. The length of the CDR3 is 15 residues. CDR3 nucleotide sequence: TGTGCCAGCTTGGCGGGCCAGGACTCAAAAAACATTCAGTACTTC. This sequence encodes CASLAGQDSKNIQYF. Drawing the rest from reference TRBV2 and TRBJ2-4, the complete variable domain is EPEVTQTPSHQVTQMGQEVILRCVPISNHLYFYWYRQILGQKVEFLVSFYNNEISEKSEIFDDQFSVERPDGSNFTLKIRSTKLEDSAMYFCASLAGQDSKNIQYFGAGTRLSVL.

The DNA for the CDR3 is TGTGCCAGCAGTTCCGGACTAGCGGGGGGAAGGGAGGATACGCAGTATTTT. Its translation is CASSSGLAGGREDTQYF. J is TRBJ2-3 and V is TRBV28, with 14 bases matching TRBD2. The germline gives CDR1 MDHEN, CDR2 SYDVKM. Trimming at V came to 4 bases and at J to 6 bases, leaving 9 bases not matched to a gene. The CDR3 is 17 residues long.

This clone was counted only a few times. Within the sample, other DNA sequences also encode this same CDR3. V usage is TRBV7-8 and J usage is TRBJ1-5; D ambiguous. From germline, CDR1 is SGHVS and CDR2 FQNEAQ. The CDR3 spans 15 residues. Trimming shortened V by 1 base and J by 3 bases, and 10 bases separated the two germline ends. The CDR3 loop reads CASSLGTGDNQPQHF. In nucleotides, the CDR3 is TGTGCCAGCAGCTTAGGTACCGGGGACAATCAGCCCCAGCATTTT.

The CDR3 spells CASSKRDYLSTDTQYF. As DNA, the CDR3 is TGTGCCAGCAGCAAACGGGACTACCTTAGCACAGATACGCAGTATTTT. The chain couples TRBV9 to TRBJ2-3; TRBD2 agrees at 7 bases. CDR1 is SGDLS, CDR2 YYNGEE, per germline. This CDR3 contains 16 residues. J lost 0 bases, V lost 4 bases, and 8 bases had no gene match.

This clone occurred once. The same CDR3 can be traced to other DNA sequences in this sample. For the CDR3, the DNA is TGTGCCAGCAGCCCCACAGGGGACTATGGCTACACCTTC. Residues: CASSPTGDYGYTF. The chain is built from TRBV6-5 and TRBJ1-2; TRBD1 agrees at 7 bases. In germline, CDR1 is MNHEY, CDR2 SVGAGI. The junction had 4 bases not matched to a gene; V was cut back by 6 bases and J by 3 bases. This CDR3 is built from 13 residues.

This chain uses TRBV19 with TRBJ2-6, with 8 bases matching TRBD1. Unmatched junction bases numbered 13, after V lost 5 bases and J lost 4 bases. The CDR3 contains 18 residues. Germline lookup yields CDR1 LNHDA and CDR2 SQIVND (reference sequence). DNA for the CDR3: TGTGCCAGTAGTGCGACAGGGGTTAGTATTTCCGGGGCCAACGTCCTGACTTTC. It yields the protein CASSATGVSISGANVLTF. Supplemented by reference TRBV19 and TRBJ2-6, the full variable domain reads DGGITQSPKYLFRKEGQNVTLSCEQNLNHDAMYWYRQDPGQGLRLIYYSQIVNDFQKGDIAEGYSVSREKKESFPLTVTSAQKNPTAFYLCASSATGVSISGANVLTFGAGSRLTVL.

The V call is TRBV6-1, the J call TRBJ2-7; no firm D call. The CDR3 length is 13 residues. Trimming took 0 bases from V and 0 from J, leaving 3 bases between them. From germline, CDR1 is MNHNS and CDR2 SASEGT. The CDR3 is CASSEASSYEQYF. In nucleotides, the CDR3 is TGTGCCAGCAGTGAAGCGAGCTCCTACGAGCAGTACTTC.

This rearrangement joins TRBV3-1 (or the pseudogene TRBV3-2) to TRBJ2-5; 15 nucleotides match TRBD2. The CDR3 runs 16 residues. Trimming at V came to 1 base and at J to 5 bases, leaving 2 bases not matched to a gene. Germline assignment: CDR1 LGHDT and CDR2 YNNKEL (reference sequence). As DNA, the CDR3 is TGTGCCAGCAGCCAAGGGACTAGCGGGGGGGCGGAGACCCAGTACTTC. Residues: CASSQGTSGGAETQYF.

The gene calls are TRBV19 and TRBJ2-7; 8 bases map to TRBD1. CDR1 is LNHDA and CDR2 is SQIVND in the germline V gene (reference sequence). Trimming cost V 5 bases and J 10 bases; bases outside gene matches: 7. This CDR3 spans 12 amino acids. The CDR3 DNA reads TGTGCCAGTAGTGCAGGGGGCCGTTATCAGTACTTC. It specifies CASSAGGRYQYF.

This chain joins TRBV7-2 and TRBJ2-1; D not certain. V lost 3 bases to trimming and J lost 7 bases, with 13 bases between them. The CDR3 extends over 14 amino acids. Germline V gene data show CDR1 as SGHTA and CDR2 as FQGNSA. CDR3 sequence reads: CASSFGGDKNEQFF. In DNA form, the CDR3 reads TGTGCCAGCAGCTTCGGCGGAGATAAGAATGAGCAGTTCTTC.